Listed below are T cell receptor beta chains from one sample, sequenced in a study of cytomegalovirus exposure and HLA in healthy donors. The table came from immunoSEQ multiplex PCR; TCRdb's copy has only in-frame clones and leaves some out. The sample includes roughly 170,000 clones, about four fifths of them seen just once. Sequencing was performed on PBMCs. The receptors derive from a girl between 5 and 17 years old in good health and CMV-seropositive. Each CDR3 is given with its conserved first and last residue. The D gene is left open where the match is weak. Size is omitted from some rows. Given values are once, few, many or a class for expanded clones.

v_gene: TRBV11-2; j_gene: TRBJ1-4; abundance: NA; len: 16; d_gene: TRBD1; CDR3aa: CASSPGTGGAGEKLFF; CDR3nt: TGTGCCAGCAGCCCGGGGACAGGGGGCGCGGGTGAAAAACTGTTTTTT
v_gene: TRBV30; j_gene: TRBJ1-1; abundance: few; len: 18; d_gene: NA; CDR3aa: CAWRLFGAGTSLNTEAFF; CDR3nt: TGTGCCTGGAGGTTGTTCGGCGCAGGAACAAGTTTGAACACTGAAGCTTTCTTT
v_gene: TRBV19; j_gene: TRBJ1-6; abundance: NA; len: 13; d_gene: TRBD1; CDR3aa: CASRGTGGSPLHF; CDR3nt: TGTGCCAGTAGAGGGACAGGGGGTTCACCCCTCCACTTT
v_gene: TRBV2; j_gene: TRBJ2-1; abundance: NA; len: 16; d_gene: NA; CDR3aa: CASRPRSGGPYNEQFF; CDR3nt: TGTGCCAGCAGACCACGGTCGGGGGGCCCCTACAATGAGCAGTTCTTC
v_gene: TRBV5-6; j_gene: TRBJ1-1; abundance: NA; len: 13; d_gene: TRBD1; CDR3aa: CASSSTGVFQAFF; CDR3nt: TGTGCCAGCAGCTCCACAGGGGTCTTTCAAGCTTTCTTT
v_gene: TRBV10-3; j_gene: TRBJ1-5; abundance: NA; len: 16; d_gene: TRBD1; CDR3aa: CAISGGGRGLFQPQHF; CDR3nt: TGTGCCATCAGTGGCGGGGGCAGGGGGCTTTTTCAGCCCCAGCATTTT
v_gene: TRBV9; j_gene: TRBJ1-2; abundance: NA; len: 13; d_gene: NA; CDR3aa: CASSDRPNYGYTF; CDR3nt: TGTGCCAGCAGCGACAGGCCTAACTATGGCTACACCTTC
v_gene: TRBV27; j_gene: TRBJ2-5; abundance: NA; len: 17; d_gene: TRBD1; CDR3aa: CASSAYAGTGGGETQYF; CDR3nt: TGTGCCAGCAGTGCTTACGCCGGGACAGGGGGTGGAGAGACCCAGTACTTC
v_gene: TRBV19; j_gene: TRBJ1-1; abundance: NA; len: 18; d_gene: TRBD1; CDR3aa: CASSIYGRDRGWGTEAFF; CDR3nt: TGTGCCAGTAGCATCTATGGTCGGGACAGGGGTTGGGGCACTGAAGCTTTCTTT
v_gene: TRBV6-5; j_gene: TRBJ1-2; abundance: NA; len: 13; d_gene: NA; CDR3aa: CASSFDSFYGYTF; CDR3nt: TGTGCCAGCAGTTTTGACAGCTTCTATGGCTACACCTTC
v_gene: TRBV29-1; j_gene: TRBJ2-1; abundance: NA; len: 14; d_gene: TRBD1; CDR3aa: CSVGRLRDRVGEFF; CDR3nt: TGCAGCGTTGGACGTCTTCGGGACAGGGTAGGGGAGTTCTTC
v_gene: TRBV9; j_gene: TRBJ2-7; abundance: NA; len: 15; d_gene: TRBD2; CDR3aa: CASSVGGGLANEQYF; CDR3nt: TGTGCCAGCAGCGTAGGGGGGGGACTAGCAAACGAGCAGTACTTC
v_gene: TRBV6-4; j_gene: TRBJ2-7; abundance: NA; len: 14; d_gene: TRBD2; CDR3aa: CASSQLAGGRPQYF; CDR3nt: TGTGCCAGCAGTCAACTAGCGGGGGGGCGCCCACAGTACTTC
v_gene: TRBV6-5; j_gene: TRBJ2-3; abundance: NA; len: 16; d_gene: TRBD2; CDR3aa: CASSLSRGFPADTQYF; CDR3nt: TGTGCCAGCAGTTTGTCGCGGGGGTTTCCGGCAGATACGCAGTATTTT
v_gene: TRBV18; j_gene: TRBJ2-4; abundance: NA; len: 14; d_gene: NA; CDR3aa: CASSRGQGKNIQYF; CDR3nt: TGTGCCAGCTCACGGGGGCAAGGGAAAAACATTCAGTACTTC
v_gene: TRBV10-3; j_gene: TRBJ1-2; abundance: NA; len: 18; d_gene: TRBD1; CDR3aa: CAISDQRDRGRSNYGYTF; CDR3nt: TGTGCCATCAGTGACCAACGAGACAGGGGACGGTCTAACTATGGCTACACCTTC
v_gene: TRBV5-4; j_gene: TRBJ2-5; abundance: NA; len: 15; d_gene: NA; CDR3aa: CASSLGGAGGWTQYF; CDR3nt: TGTGCCAGCAGCTTGGGGGGGGCAGGGGGTTGGACCCAGTACTTC
v_gene: TRBV15; j_gene: TRBJ1-1; abundance: NA; len: 12; d_gene: NA; CDR3aa: CATSLTNTEAFF; CDR3nt: TGTGCCACCAGTCTGACTAACACTGAAGCTTTCTTT
v_gene: TRBV6-5; j_gene: TRBJ2-7; abundance: NA; len: 15; d_gene: NA; CDR3aa: CASSYQPGQIYEQYF; CDR3nt: TGTGCCAGCAGTTACCAACCGGGACAAATCTACGAGCAGTACTTC
v_gene: TRBV5-1; j_gene: TRBJ2-3; abundance: NA; len: 17; d_gene: TRBD2; CDR3aa: CASSLVPSGGARDTQYF; CDR3nt: TGCGCCAGCAGCTTGGTCCCTAGCGGGGGGGCTAGGGATACGCAGTATTTT
v_gene: TRBV7-8; j_gene: TRBJ1-1; abundance: NA; len: 13; d_gene: NA; CDR3aa: CASISSGAGEAFF; CDR3nt: TGTGCCAGCATCTCGAGCGGGGCGGGTGAAGCTTTCTTT
v_gene: TRBV18; j_gene: TRBJ2-2; abundance: NA; len: 15; d_gene: TRBD1; CDR3aa: CASSLDRQLTGELFF; CDR3nt: TGTGCCAGCTCATTGGACAGGCAACTTACCGGGGAGCTGTTTTTT
v_gene: TRBV6-5; j_gene: TRBJ2-2; abundance: NA; len: 15; d_gene: TRBD2; CDR3aa: CASSYLGGGTGELFF; CDR3nt: TGTGCCAGCAGTTACTTGGGGGGAGGGACCGGGGAGCTGTTTTTT
v_gene: TRBV7-2; j_gene: TRBJ1-2; abundance: once; len: 13; d_gene: NA; CDR3aa: CASSLAWRLDYTF; CDR3nt: TGTGCCAGCAGCTTAGCCTGGAGACTTGACTACACCTTC
v_gene: TRBV6-1; j_gene: TRBJ1-3; abundance: few; len: 11; d_gene: NA; CDR3aa: CASSWQNTIYF; CDR3nt: TGTGCCAGCAGTTGGCAGAACACCATATATTTT
v_gene: TRBV10-1; j_gene: TRBJ1-4; abundance: NA; len: 16; d_gene: TRBD1; CDR3aa: CASSAGQGAGEEKLFF; CDR3nt: TGCGCCAGCAGTGCGGGACAGGGGGCTGGTGAGGAAAAACTGTTTTTT
v_gene: TRBV14; j_gene: TRBJ1-1; abundance: NA; len: 16; d_gene: NA; CDR3aa: CASSQAYRTMNTEAFF; CDR3nt: TGTGCCAGCAGCCAAGCCTACCGCACGATGAACACTGAAGCTTTCTTT
v_gene: TRBV4-1; j_gene: TRBJ1-1; abundance: NA; len: 15; d_gene: NA; CDR3aa: CASSQVQGISAEAFF; CDR3nt: TGCGCCAGCAGCCAAGTCCAGGGCATATCGGCTGAAGCTTTCTTT
v_gene: TRBV11-2; j_gene: TRBJ2-7; abundance: NA; len: 11; d_gene: NA; CDR3aa: CASSPRYEQYF; CDR3nt: TGTGCCAGCAGCCCGCGATACGAGCAGTACTTC
v_gene: TRBV6-1; j_gene: TRBJ2-5; abundance: NA; len: 14; d_gene: TRBD1; CDR3aa: CASSADDRGETQYF; CDR3nt: TGTGCCAGCAGTGCTGATGACAGGGGAGAGACCCAGTACTTC
v_gene: TRBV5-5; j_gene: TRBJ1-2; abundance: once; len: 13; d_gene: TRBD1; CDR3aa: CASSHDRAYGYTF; CDR3nt: TGTGCCAGCAGCCACGACAGGGCCTATGGCTACACCTTC
v_gene: TRBV4-1; j_gene: TRBJ2-2; abundance: NA; len: 15; d_gene: NA; CDR3aa: CASSQVRGYTGELFF; CDR3nt: TGCGCCAGCAGCCAAGTGCGGGGATACACCGGGGAGCTGTTTTTT
v_gene: TRBV11-2; j_gene: TRBJ1-2; abundance: NA; len: 13; d_gene: NA; CDR3aa: CASSPRAGYGYTF; CDR3nt: TGTGCCAGCAGCCCCCGGGCGGGGTACGGCTACACCTTC
v_gene: TRBV7-2; j_gene: TRBJ2-1; abundance: NA; len: 15; d_gene: NA; CDR3aa: CASSPRGGAYNEQFF; CDR3nt: TGTGCCAGCAGCCCTAGGGGGGGGGCCTACAATGAGCAGTTCTTC
v_gene: TRBV7-2; j_gene: TRBJ2-1; abundance: once; len: 14; d_gene: NA; CDR3aa: CASSLFRGADEQFF; CDR3nt: TGTGCCAGCAGCTTATTTCGGGGGGCGGATGAGCAGTTCTTC
v_gene: TRBV7-9; j_gene: TRBJ2-3; abundance: once; len: 16; d_gene: NA; CDR3aa: CASSSPGPGVPDTQYF; CDR3nt: TGTGCCAGCAGCTCCCCGGGGCCGGGGGTGCCAGATACGCAGTATTTT